These 21 T cell receptor beta chains came from one sample sequenced in a study of memory B cells and T cells in multiple sclerosis. CFSE-dim autoproliferating and CFSE-high non-proliferating T cells from unstimulated culture were sequenced separately. Replicate wells were pooled after more than six days of stimulus-free culture of under 5.5x10^7 CFSE-labeled PBMCs. These receptors' targets are unknown. Assay used: immunoSEQ multiplex PCR; TCRdb lists only in-frame clones, some missing. The sample lists fewer than 40,000 clones; roughly 88% were seen once. The material sequenced was PBMCs from blood kept in culture. The receptor set was obtained from a human donor with multiple sclerosis.

The rearrangement uses TRBV15 and TRBJ2-4; possibly TRBD2 for D (5 bases). The V end lost 1 base, the J end lost 6 bases, and 13 bases lay between the germline ends. Per germline, CDR1 LNHNV and CDR2 YYDKDF (reference sequence). This CDR3 has 15 amino acids. The CDR3 reads CATSRVDSGLNIQYF. DNA of the CDR3: TGTGCCACCAGCAGAGTGGATTCAGGACTAAACATTCAGTACTTC.

The J gene is TRBJ2-6, the V gene TRBV6-5; TRBD2 matches at 7 bases. With V trimmed by 0 bases and J by 4 bases, 3 bases remained unmatched. The CDR3 consists of 16 residues. Germline values: CDR1 MNHEY, CDR2 SVGAGI. DNA of the CDR3: TGTGCCAGCAGTTACTCGACAGCGGGAGGGGCCAACGTCCTGACTTTC. Amino acids: CASSYSTAGGANVLTF.

This clone came up once. The rearrangement uses TRBV11-2 and TRBJ1-2, with TRBD1 identical over 10 bases. The CDR3 is 14 residues long. Germline values: CDR1 SGHAT, CDR2 FQNNGV. Trimming removed 3 bases from V and 8 bases from J; junction bases left unmatched: 6. The CDR3 reads CASSLGGDRGGYTF. CDR3 sequence (DNA): TGTGCCAGCAGCTTGGGGGGGGACAGGGGAGGCTACACCTTC.

The rearrangement uses TRBV27 and TRBJ1-4; TRBD1 aligns across 8 bases. Losses at the gene ends were 1 base for V and 8 bases for J; bases not matched to a gene: 9. There are 16 residues in the CDR3. Germline values: CDR1 MNHEY, CDR2 SMNVEV (reference sequence). The CDR3 DNA sequence: TGTGCCAGCAGTTTATTGATCGGGACAGGCAGGGAAAAACTGTTTTTT. It translates to CASSLLIGTGREKLFF.

J is TRBJ2-3 and V is TRBV5-1, with 12 bases identical to TRBD2. V lost 0 bases to trimming and J lost 0 bases; unmatched junction nucleotides: 5. CDR3 length equals 18 residues. Germline lookup yields CDR1 SGHRS and CDR2 YFSETQ. The chain's CDR3 is CASSLARTSGASTDTQYF. In DNA, the CDR3 is TGCGCCAGCAGCTTGGCCCGGACTAGCGGGGCTAGCACAGATACGCAGTATTTT.

The V gene is TRBV7-9, the J gene TRBJ1-1; D is ambiguous. Germline CDR1 SEHNR, CDR2 FQNEAQ (reference sequence). This CDR3 is 12 amino acids long. Trimming took 2 bases from V and 6 from J, leaving 7 bases between them. The chain's CDR3 is CASSLNNPEAFF. The CDR3 DNA follows: TGTGCCAGCAGCTTAAATAATCCTGAAGCTTTCTTT.

J is TRBJ1-5 and V is TRBV19, with D unresolved. V was cut by 9 bases and J by 0 bases, with 15 bases left in between. The CDR3 covers 15 residues. Germline assignment: CDR1 LNHDA and CDR2 SQIVND (reference sequence). The CDR3 DNA reads as TGTGCCAGCCTACCCACTATGGGTAGCAATCAGCCCCAGCATTTT. Translating gives CASLPTMGSNQPQHF.

The rearrangement joins TRBV7-3 to TRBJ2-3; 11 bases match TRBD2. The CDR3 is made up of 15 amino acids. The trim removed 2 bases at V and 5 bases at J, leaving 3 bases unmatched. CDR1 is SGHTA and CDR2 is FQGTGA in the germline V gene. The CDR3: CASSLLAGGVDTQYF. DNA for the CDR3: TGTGCCAGCAGCTTACTAGCGGGGGGTGTAGATACGCAGTATTTT.

This clone showed up just a few times. The chain employs TRBV19 and TRBJ1-2, with TRBD1 matching 8 bases. Trimming took 5 bases from V and 4 from J; bases not matched to a gene: 6. Germline CDR1 is LNHDA and CDR2 is SQIVND (reference sequence). This CDR3 is 14 amino acids long. Written as DNA, the CDR3 is TGTGCCAGTAGTGCCGGACAGGGACCCTATGGCTACACCTTC. Its translation: CASSAGQGPYGYTF.

The rearrangement links TRBV5-1 to TRBJ1-1; D possibly corresponds to TRBD1 (5 bases). CDR3 length: 14 residues. V lost 2 bases and J lost 2, with 10 bases in between. CDR1 is SGHRS, CDR2 YFSETQ, per germline. The CDR3: CASSFQGLNTEAFF. The CDR3 nucleotides are TGCGCCAGCAGCTTTCAGGGATTAAACACTGAAGCTTTCTTT.

This chain joins TRBV7-8 and TRBJ2-1; D not certain. Germline V gives CDR1 SGHVS, CDR2 FQNEAQ. Trimming shortened V by 2 bases and J by 9 bases, and 23 bases separated the two germline ends. CDR3 length equals 17 residues. DNA of the CDR3: TGTGCCAGCAGCTTATTCGTATCGCCCCCCTGGGATGGTGAGCAGTTCTTC. Protein: CASSLFVSPPWDGEQFF.

V gene TRBV14 combines with J gene TRBJ2-2; 7 bases match TRBD1. The trim removed 5 bases at V and 5 bases at J, leaving 8 bases unmatched. Per germline, CDR1 SGHDN and CDR2 FVKESK. The CDR3 totals 15 residues. This chain's CDR3 is CASSKGQYLTGELFF. The CDR3 DNA reads TGTGCCAGCAGCAAGGGACAGTATCTTACCGGGGAGCTGTTTTTT.

The V call is TRBV5-1, the J call TRBJ2-2, with D tentatively TRBD1 (5 bases). CDR3 length: 16 amino acids. V lost 4 bases to trimming and J lost 2 bases, with 15 bases between them. Germline-derived CDR1 and CDR2 are SGHRS and YFSETQ. DNA for the CDR3: TGCGCCAGCAGCGGCCGGGCTCAGGGAAACACCGGGGAGCTGTTTTTT. Protein sequence: CASSGRAQGNTGELFF.

CDR3 in amino acids: CASSVGRGTGLRDTQYF. The DNA of the CDR3 is TGTGCCAGTAGTGTCGGACGCGGGACAGGCCTGCGGGATACGCAGTATTTT. The chain carries TRBV19 and TRBJ2-3; TRBD1 aligns across 8 bases. Germline CDR1 LNHDA, CDR2 SQIVND (reference sequence). This CDR3 region has 17 residues. V lost 5 bases, J lost 6 bases, and 16 bases stayed unmatched.

The chain uses TRBV28 and TRBJ1-2, with a possible D match to TRBD1 (5 bases). Trimming pared 2 bases from V and 6 bases from J, leaving 16 bases between. CDR3 length: 15 amino acids. Germline V gene sequence: CDR1 MDHEN, CDR2 SYDVKM. The CDR3 DNA is TGTGCCAGCAGTTTAGACCCCGGGACGCGTCATGGCTACACCTTC. Its translation is CASSLDPGTRHGYTF.

The genes are TRBV2 and TRBJ2-2; no definite D call. The CDR3 loop spans 11 amino acids. V was shortened by 8 bases and J by 7 bases, with 8 bases between the two germline ends. Germline values: CDR1 SNHLY, CDR2 FYNNEI. CDR3 in DNA: TGTGCCAGCTTGTCGGTCGGGGAGCTGTTTTTT. The encoded protein is CASLSVGELFF.

The V and J genes are TRBV5-1 and TRBJ2-5, with TRBD2 as a possible D gene (5 bases). From germline, CDR1 is SGHRS and CDR2 YFSETQ. Trimming removed 4 bases from V and 4 bases from J, with 20 bases in between. The CDR3 totals 16 residues. The CDR3 DNA is TGCGCCAGCAGCCTGAGGGCTCCAGAAGCAGGAGAGACCCAGTACTTC. Translating gives CASSLRAPEAGETQYF.

This sequence joins TRBV9 and TRBJ2-1; no firm D call. V was trimmed by 4 bases and J by 2 bases, leaving 19 bases between them. CDR1 and CDR2 from the germline V gene are SGDLS and YYNGEE. The CDR3 runs to 17 residues. Here the CDR3 DNA reads TGTGCCAGCAGCTTTCACCCCGCGGTTCAGACCTACAATGAGCAGTTCTTC. This sequence encodes CASSFHPAVQTYNEQFF. Complete variable domain (other parts from reference TRBV9 and TRBJ2-1): DSGVTQTPKHLITATGQRVTLRCSPRSGDLSVYWYQQSLDQGLQFLIQYYNGEERAKGNILERFSAQQFPDLHSELNLSSLELGDSALYFCASSFHPAVQTYNEQFFGPGTRLTVL.

This chain joins TRBV6-6 and TRBJ2-6; D is possibly TRBD2 (5 bases). Trimming took 7 bases from V and 0 from J, leaving 13 bases between them. The CDR3 spans 16 residues. Germline V CDR1 and CDR2: MNHNY, SVGAGI (reference sequence). CDR3: CASKVATPSGANVLTF. In DNA, the CDR3 is TGTGCCAGCAAAGTAGCGACCCCCTCTGGGGCCAACGTCCTGACTTTC.

The chain links TRBV6-5 to TRBJ2-7; tentatively, D is TRBD2 (5 bases). The CDR3 is 14 amino acids. The V and J ends lost 2 bases and 3 bases respectively, with 11 bases between them. Germline V lookup: CDR1 MNHEY, CDR2 SVGAGI. CDR3 sequence: CASSYRVGSYEQYF. CDR3 DNA: TGTGCCAGCAGTTACAGGGTAGGGAGCTACGAGCAGTACTTC.

The chain recombines TRBV19 with TRBJ2-5, with TRBD2 matching 8 bases. After removal of 5 bases from V and 2 bases from J, the junction contained 7 bases not matched to a gene. This CDR3 has 15 amino acids. CDR1 is LNHDA and CDR2 is SQIVND in the germline V gene (reference sequence). CDR3 bases: TGTGCCAGTAGTCTAATACTAGCGGTTCAAGAGACCCAGTACTTC. Translation: CASSLILAVQETQYF. Combining the CDR3 with reference TRBV19 and TRBJ2-5 gives the whole variable domain DGGITQSPKYLFRKEGQNVTLSCEQNLNHDAMYWYRQDPGQGLRLIYYSQIVNDFQKGDIAEGYSVSREKKESFPLTVTSAQKNPTAFYLCASSLILAVQETQYFGPGTRLLVL.